This T cell receptor (beta chain) stems from a study of blood T cell repertoires in COVID-19. Study at large: From the United States, Italy and Spain came samples of acute and convalescent COVID-19. Nucleic acid was either cDNA or gDNA, and it came from T cells, B-cell-depleted T cells, or PBMCs.

Study processing details: Researchers report that nucleated cell counts were estimated from reference gene primer amplification. Here immunoSEQ multiplex PCR was the method, and the copy in TCRdb shows in-frame clones only, minus some. V and J calls and clone size are as listed in that table; D and trimming were resolved from the DNA. The sample consists of about 14,000 clones, 80% to 90% of them appearing once. V was cut by 7 bases and J by 9 bases, with 13 bases left in between. The V gene's germline CDR1 is MDHEN and CDR2 SYDVKM. CDR3 length: 13 amino acids. The clonotype was recovered from a woman aged 50 to 65 with active or convalescent COVID-19. The V call is TRBV28, the J call TRBJ1-6, with D possibly TRBD1 on 6 matching bases. Sequencing was performed on peripheral blood. The CDR3 nucleotides are TGTGCCAGCACCGGACAGCTGCCTTCACCCCTCCACTTT. This translates into CASTGQLPSPLHF.